This T cell receptor (beta chain) was sequenced during a study of shared clonotypes between healthy human individuals. Each donor was a Caucasian adult residing in Nashville, Tennessee. About this clone: Its antigen is unidentified.

Whole-study findings and limits: Sampling included only blood; tissue repertoires likely differ.

The CDR3 has 14 amino acids. CDR1 is SGHNT and CDR2 is YENEEA in the germline V gene. The trim removed 5 bases at V and 6 bases at J, leaving 10 bases unmatched. Loaded into unsorted PBMC replicate PCRs was roughly 320 ng DNA, 25,000 to 30,000 T cell genomes. Here immunoSEQ multiplex PCR was the method, and the copy in TCRdb shows in-frame clones only, minus some. The table includes 400,000 to 600,000 clones, nearly 80% detected once. What was sequenced was PBMCs. The sequence was obtained from a woman aged 40 to 50 in good health. Some clones in this sample may be carry-over from other donors' samples. The gene calls are TRBV11-3 and TRBJ2-7, with TRBD1 matching 7 bases. CDR3 protein: CASSPRGTSGEQYF. The CDR3 DNA follows: TGTGCCAGCAGCCCCAGGGGGACCTCCGGCGAGCAGTACTTC.